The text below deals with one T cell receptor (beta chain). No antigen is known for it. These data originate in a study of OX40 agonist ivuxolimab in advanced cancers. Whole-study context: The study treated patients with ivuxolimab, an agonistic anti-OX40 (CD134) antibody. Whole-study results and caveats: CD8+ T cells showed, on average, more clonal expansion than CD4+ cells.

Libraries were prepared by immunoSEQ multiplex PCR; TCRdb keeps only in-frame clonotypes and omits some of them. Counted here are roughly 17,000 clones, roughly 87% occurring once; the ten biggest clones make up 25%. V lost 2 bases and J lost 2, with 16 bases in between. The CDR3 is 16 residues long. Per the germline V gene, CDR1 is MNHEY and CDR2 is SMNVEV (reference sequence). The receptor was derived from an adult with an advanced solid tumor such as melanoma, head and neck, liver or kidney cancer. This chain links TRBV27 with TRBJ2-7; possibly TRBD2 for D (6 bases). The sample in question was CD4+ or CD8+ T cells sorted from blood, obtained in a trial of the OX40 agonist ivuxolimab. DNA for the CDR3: TGTGCCAGCAGTTTAAGTCTTGTCGGGAGCGCCTACGAGCAGTACTTC. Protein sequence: CASSLSLVGSAYEQYF.